The rows below give T cell receptor beta chains drawn from one sample of a study of T cells in localized non-small cell lung cancer. The table came from immunoSEQ multiplex PCR; TCRdb's copy has only in-frame clones and leaves some out. The repertoire holds approximately 31,000 clones, with approximately 72% as singletons. Sequenced material: peripheral blood, taken before any cancer treatment. These receptors all come from a male donor at least 60 years old with stage II squamous cell lung carcinoma. Each CDR3 is given with its conserved first and last residue. D genes are given only for firm matches. Rows may omit the clone size; those that give it use once, few, many or a size class.

TRBJ1-6,.,TRBV28,.,CASSPIARAANSPLHF,TGTGCCAGCAGTCCAATAGCAAGGGCCGCAAATTCACCCCTCCACTTT
TRBJ2-3,.,TRBV4-3,TRBD2,CASSQGLAGASTDTQYF,TGCGCCAGCAGCCAAGGACTAGCGGGGGCGTCCACAGATACGCAGTATTTT
TRBJ2-7,.,TRBV9,TRBD2,CASSPSSGRGPEQYF,TGTGCCAGCAGCCCCTCTAGCGGGAGGGGTCCCGAGCAGTACTTC
TRBJ2-3,.,TRBV5-1,.,CANSLSGFADTQYF,TGCGCCAACAGCCTCAGCGGGTTCGCAGATACGCAGTATTTT
TRBJ2-1,.,TRBV4-3,.,CASSQALSYEQFF,TGCGCCAGCAGCCAAGCTCTAAGCTATGAGCAGTTCTTC
TRBJ2-2,.,TRBV4-1,TRBD2,CASSQSILAGNTGELFF,TGCGCCAGCAGCCAAAGCATACTAGCGGGAAACACCGGGGAGCTGTTTTTT
TRBJ2-5,.,TRBV7-9,TRBD2,CASSYLAGGRETQYF,TGTGCCAGCAGCTACCTAGCGGGAGGCCGGGAGACCCAGTACTTC
TRBJ1-1,.,TRBV28,.,CASSLGGRNPRTEAFF,TGTGCCAGCAGTTTGGGGGGAAGGAACCCTCGGACTGAAGCTTTCTTT
TRBJ1-1,.,TRBV5-4,.,CASSVSTNTEAFF,TGTGCCAGCAGCGTGAGCACGAACACTGAAGCTTTCTTT
TRBJ2-3,.,TRBV5-4,TRBD2,CASSLLTSGRASTDTQYF,TGTGCCAGCAGCTTGTTGACTAGCGGGAGGGCTAGCACAGATACGCAGTATTTT
TRBJ2-7,.,TRBV5-1,TRBD2,CASSLAVAGTYEQYF,TGCGCCAGCAGCTTGGCAGTAGCGGGTACCTACGAGCAGTACTTC
TRBJ2-1,.,TRBV6-1,.,CASKNGLSTYNEQFF,TGTGCCAGCAAGAATGGGCTCAGCACCTACAATGAGCAGTTCTTC
TRBJ2-1,.,TRBV5-8,.,CASSLGWGEQFF,TGTGCCAGCAGCTTGGGTTGGGGTGAGCAGTTCTTC
TRBJ1-1,.,TRBV11-1,TRBD1,CASSLDRDTEAFF,TGTGCCAGCAGCCTGGACAGGGACACTGAAGCTTTCTTT
TRBJ2-2,few,TRBV6-1,.,CASSPSASTGELFF,TGTGCCAGCAGCCCCTCAGCGAGCACCGGGGAGCTGTTTTTT
TRBJ2-5,.,TRBV5-1,TRBD2,CASSPGTSVETQYF,TGCGCCAGCAGTCCTGGGACTAGCGTGGAGACCCAGTACTTC
TRBJ2-2,.,TRBV11-2,.,CASSPGPYAGELFF,TGTGCCAGCAGTCCCGGGCCCTATGCCGGGGAGCTGTTTTTT
TRBJ2-5,few,TRBV5-1,.,CASSLDTDQETQYF,TGCGCCAGCAGCTTGGACACTGACCAAGAGACCCAGTACTTC
TRBJ2-3,once,TRBV6-1,.,CASGGGTSDTQYF,TGTGCCAGCGGGGGGGGCACTTCAGATACGCAGTATTTT
TRBJ1-5,.,TRBV11-2,.,CASSLGFLQPQHF,TGTGCCAGCAGCTTAGGATTTCTGCAGCCCCAGCATTTT
TRBJ1-5,.,TRBV9,.,CASSVGYSNQPQHF,TGTGCCAGCAGCGTAGGGTATAGCAATCAGCCCCAGCATTTT
TRBJ2-3,.,TRBV6-4,TRBD2,CASSEGTRVGTTDTQYF,TGTGCCAGCAGTGAGGGGACTAGAGTTGGAACCACAGATACGCAGTATTTT
TRBJ1-2,.,TRBV18,TRBD1,CASSPPRGTGNSAYYGYTF,TGTGCCAGCTCACCACCAAGGGGGACAGGGAATTCAGCGTACTATGGCTACACCTTC
TRBJ1-6,.,TRBV6-5,.,CASSSPSDSPLHF,TGTGCCAGCAGTTCTCCGTCAGATTCACCCCTCCACTTT
TRBJ1-5,.,TRBV6-1,.,CASRGMDSQHF,TGTGCCAGCAGGGGGATGGACAGCCAGCATTTT